The clone carrying this TCR beta chain was detected many times. Its matching antigen is unknown. The entry originates in a study of CD8 T cells in ankylosing spondylitis. Study-wide points: Ankylosing spondylitis blood appeared to be characterized by a TCR beta motif of several highly homologous variants. Previous work reported some of these motif variants in the synovial fluid and blood of reactive arthritis. Clones linked to disease were reported to show significant enrichment in matched ankylosing spondylitis synovial fluid.

Each TCR beta library was made by quantitative 5'-RACE that incorporated molecular barcodes. TCRdb ran MiXCR on the 5' RACE reads and lists one entry per CDR3 protein. The repertoire holds about 500,000 distinct CDR3 sequences, under 5.5% seen once, with around 3.6% in the top ten. The sequencing input was blood, either unsorted or a sorted T cell fraction (not recorded which). The sequence was collected from a male donor with ankylosing spondylitis.

CDR3 coding DNA: TGTGCCAGCAGTAGATCAGAGTCGGCCTACGAGCAGTACTTC. This codes for CASSRSESAYEQYF. The rearrangement uses TRBV6-1 and TRBJ2-7; D is ambiguous. V gave up 5 bases and J gave up 2 bases, with 13 bases separating them. Looked up from germline, CDR1 is MNHNS and CDR2 is SASEGT. The CDR3 is 14 residues long.